The entry below describes one T cell receptor (beta chain). Its antigen target is currently unknown. It has no much larger one-base neighbor in the sample; base qualities were not kept. These data are taken from a study of blood T cell repertoires in COVID-19 (dated by TCRdb to 2020 to 2021). For context, the study as a whole: Collaborator samples came from the United States, Italy and Spain and covered acute and convalescent phases of COVID-19. The prospective study material was composed of cDNA or gDNA derived from T cells, B-cell-depleted T cells, or PBMCs. Deeply sampled blood TCRbeta repertoires from subjects exposed to, actively infected with, or recovered from COVID-19 were included in the dataset. The repertoires were made available in a free public database intended to serve as a resource for research on the immune response to SARS-CoV-2. Samples were obtained from the ongoing ImmuneRACE study (first 160 participants) and from 1,000 to 1,500 subjects provided by 6 global collaborators. A de-identified subject ID, COVID-19 status, age in years and sex were almost always included in the sample metadata. Where available, HLA class I and class II types were obtained from metadata supplied by the sample provider rather than from assay-based typing. Results and caveats for the whole study, not just this receptor: How much clinical and demographic metadata was included differed by source and by participant, and the metadata was provided uncurated.

CDR1 and CDR2 are drawn from the germline V gene: SGHVS, FQNEAQ. V trim: 5 bases; J trim: 3 bases; unmatched bases: 1. From the cysteine up to the phenylalanine, the CDR3 has a length of 13 residues. The kept DNA is CDR3 alone, 39 bases in frame from the first base. Collaborating institutions collected whole blood in K2EDTA tubes following their own protocols. For TCRbeta analysis, collaborators shipped samples as frozen whole blood, isolated PBMCs, or DNA extracted from either of those sample types. TCRbeta CDR3 regions were amplified from genomic DNA using the immunoSEQ Assay, a bias-controlled multiplex PCR. The published analysis was carried out like this. Within the assay, amplification of reference gene primers was used to estimate how many nucleated cells each sample contained. To quantify the absolute abundance of each unique TCRbeta CDR3 rearrangement, sequence reads were collapsed and filtered. Productive Simpson clonality was computed per sample as the square root of Simpson's diversity index over productive rearrangements. Sourced from immuneACCESS, this table was stored by TCRdb with only in-frame sequences that have V and J called. A share of the clones is absent; for the studies checked, an unresolved V gene accounts for under half, and the remainder has no known explanation. Clonal size and the V and J genes are those of that table, whereas D and trimming came from the DNA. This sample has under 95,000 clones in its table, and roughly 78% of those were observed once. Of the sample, around 27% is held by the ten largest clones.

The receptor comes from a man aged 60-69 years with active or convalescent COVID-19. The chain is encoded by TRBV7-8 joined to TRBJ1-5; 7 central nucleotides agree with TRBD1. Source material: peripheral blood. The sequenced DNA: TGTGCCAGCAGCGGGACAGACAATCAGCCCCAGCATTTT. Its translation is CASSGTDNQPQHF.